The rows below give T cell receptor beta chains drawn from one sample of a study of patients and donors after allogeneic stem cell transplantation. TCRdb called the RT-PCR reads again in MiXCR, with one record for every CDR3 protein. The sample includes some 31,000 distinct CDR3 sequences, 37% of them seen just once. The material sequenced was blood, either unsorted or a sorted T cell fraction (not recorded which). Receptors originate from a human donor who was either an allogeneic HSCT recipient or a stem cell or donor lymphocyte infusion donor (not recorded which). It is not recorded whose cells these are; they may come from a transplant donor. CDR3s include the opening cysteine and the closing phenylalanine or tryptophan. The D gene is left open where the match is weak. The size of a clone is reported for some rows only, either as once, few or many, or as a class for expanded clones.

J	V	D	size	CDR3	DNA
TRBJ1-1	TRBV20-1	TRBD1	few	CSASRQGENTEAFF	TGCAGTGCTAGCCGACAGGGGGAGAACACTGAAGCTTTCTTT
TRBJ2-7	TRBV14	TRBD1	-	CASSQGLGQPGYEQYF	TGTGCCAGCAGCCAAGGCCTGGGACAGCCGGGATACGAGCAGTACTTC
TRBJ1-1	TRBV29-1	-	few	CSVVFNTEAFF	TGCAGCGTTGTGTTCAACACTGAAGCTTTCTTT
TRBJ2-2	TRBV2	TRBD2	few	CASREAGGASTGELFF	TGTGCCAGCAGGGAAGCGGGAGGGGCGAGCACCGGGGAGCTGTTTTTT
TRBJ2-1	TRBV5-1	-	-	CASSLGGLEQFF	TGCGCCAGCAGCTTGGGGGGGCTTGAGCAGTTCTTC
TRBJ1-2	TRBV7-6	TRBD1	-	CASSLGTGDGYTF	TGTGCCAGCAGCTTAGGGACAGGCGATGGCTACACCTTC
TRBJ2-3	TRBV7-9	-	-	CASSLDIAGTDTQYF	TGTGCCAGCAGCTTAGATATAGCGGGCACAGATACGCAGTATTTT
TRBJ2-1	TRBV20-1	-	few	CSAGGSHMDEQFF	TGCAGTGCGGGAGGCTCTCATATGGATGAGCAGTTCTTC
TRBJ1-1	TRBV12-3/TRBV12-4	TRBD1	-	CASSSQAGGTEAFF	TGTGCCAGCAGCTCCCAGGCAGGGGGCACTGAAGCTTTCTTT
TRBJ1-2	TRBV7-2	TRBD1	few	CASSSLAGSLTGLFYGYTF	TGTGCCAGCAGCTCACTGGCGGGCTCTCTGACAGGGCTATTCTATGGCTACACCTTC
TRBJ2-5	TRBV4-2	TRBD1	-	CASSQVGQGEETQYF	TGTGCCAGCAGCCAAGTTGGACAGGGGGAAGAGACCCAGTACTTC
TRBJ2-3	TRBV15	-	few	CATSRNLIWVSTGDTQYF	TGTGCCACCAGCAGAAACTTAATCTGGGTATCAACTGGAGATACGCAGTATTTT
TRBJ1-1	TRBV11-2	-	-	CASSLRKRNTEAFF	TGTGCCAGCAGCTTGCGTAAAAGGAACACTGAAGCTTTCTTT
TRBJ2-2	TRBV7-2	TRBD2	-	CASRGLAGGVTGELFF	TGTGCCAGCAGAGGACTAGCGGGAGGCGTCACCGGGGAGCTGTTTTTT
TRBJ1-1	TRBV5-1	-	-	CASSLARRGVAFF	TGCGCCAGCAGCTTGGCCCGCAGGGGAGTAGCTTTCTTT
TRBJ1-2	TRBV29-1	-	many	CSVGGNPGDGYTF	TGCAGCGTTGGCGGGAACCCCGGAGATGGCTACACCTTC
TRBJ2-1	TRBV19	-	many	CASGARGEQFF	TGTGCCAGTGGCGCAAGGGGTGAGCAGTTCTTC
TRBJ1-4	TRBV29-1	TRBD1	few	CSAMTGSHEKLFF	TGCAGCGCTATGACAGGGAGTCATGAAAAACTGTTTTTT
TRBJ1-5	TRBV12-3/TRBV12-4	-	few	CASSTTRGWNQPQHF	TGTGCCAGCAGTACGACACGGGGGTGGAATCAGCCCCAGCATTTT
TRBJ1-5	TRBV5-1	TRBD1	-	CASSLGRGDNQPQHF	TGCGCCAGCAGCTTGGGCAGGGGGGACAATCAGCCCCAGCATTTT
TRBJ1-6	TRBV20-1	-	-	CSAQDRNNSPLHF	TGCAGTGCCCAGGACAGAAATAATTCACCCCTCCACTTT
TRBJ2-1	TRBV5-6	-	few	CASSTLGQPADEQFF	TGTGCCAGCAGCACCCTGGGCCAGCCCGCCGATGAGCAGTTCTTC
TRBJ1-2	TRBV9	-	-	CASSNPNYGYTF	TGTGCCAGCAGCAACCCTAACTATGGCTACACCTTC
TRBJ1-2	TRBV10-3	-	-	CAISDMITNYGYTF	TGTGCCATCAGTGACATGATTACTAACTATGGCTACACCTTC
TRBJ1-5	TRBV7-2	TRBD1	many	CASSLRTGDNQPQHF	TGTGCCAGCAGCTTAAGGACAGGGGACAATCAGCCCCAGCATTTT
TRBJ1-1	TRBV10-3	TRBD1	-	CAISEPTGTEAFF	TGTGCCATCAGTGAACCGACAGGGACTGAAGCTTTCTTT
TRBJ2-7	TRBV24-1	-	-	CATSEGSAHRPYEQYF	TGTGCCACCAGTGAGGGCTCGGCCCATCGCCCCTACGAGCAGTACTTC
TRBJ1-2	TRBV29-1	-	-	CSVEGGRVGINYGYTF	TGCAGCGTTGAAGGTGGCAGGGTAGGGATCAACTATGGCTACACCTTC
TRBJ2-1	TRBV18	-	-	CASSGLHEQFF	TGTGCCAGCTCTGGGCTACATGAGCAGTTCTTC
TRBJ2-2	TRBV29-1	TRBD1	-	CSVVGRGWTGELFF	TGCAGCGTTGTAGGCAGGGGGTGGACCGGGGAGCTGTTTTTT
TRBJ2-1	TRBV6-1	-	-	CASSVGGPMGYNEQFF	TGTGCCAGCAGTGTCGGAGGTCCGATGGGCTACAATGAGCAGTTCTTC
TRBJ1-6	TRBV27	TRBD1	few	CASSLGTGESPLHF	TGTGCCAGCAGTTTAGGGACAGGGGAATCACCCCTCCACTTT
TRBJ2-2	TRBV7-6	-	few	CASSPNGAGNTGELFF	TGTGCCAGCAGTCCCAATGGGGCAGGGAACACCGGGGAGCTGTTTTTT
TRBJ1-2	TRBV20-1	TRBD1	-	CSARQYPLGQEVDTF	TGCAGTGCTAGACAGTATCCTCTAGGACAGGAAGTGGACACCTTC
TRBJ2-7	TRBV29-1	-	few	CSVGRTGTRFYEQYF	TGCAGCGTTGGACGCACCGGGACACGCTTCTACGAGCAGTACTTC
TRBJ1-2	TRBV27	-	-	CASSFVNAGDGYTF	TGTGCCAGCAGTTTCGTTAACGCAGGGGACGGCTACACCTTC
TRBJ1-1	TRBV7-9	TRBD1	-	CASSYIMTGRTEAFF	TGTGCCAGCAGCTACATAATGACAGGGCGCACTGAAGCTTTCTTT
TRBJ2-5	TRBV27	-	few	CASSFRYPSETQYF	TGTGCCAGCAGTTTCCGGTACCCGTCAGAGACCCAGTACTTC
TRBJ1-3	TRBV19	-	-	CASSIARQNTIYF	TGTGCCAGTAGTATAGCCCGTCAGAACACCATATATTTT
TRBJ1-1	TRBV20-1	-	-	CSADRQANLEAFF	TGCAGTGCGGACAGACAGGCAAACCTTGAAGCTTTCTTT
TRBJ2-5	TRBV5-1	-	-	CASSLPRQETQYF	TGCGCCAGCAGCTTGCCCCGCCAAGAGACCCAGTACTTC
TRBJ2-1	TRBV18	-	-	CASSPRPIQGISYNEQFF	TGTGCCAGCTCACCCAGACCAATCCAGGGTATCTCCTACAATGAGCAGTTCTTC
TRBJ1-2	TRBV4-1	-	-	CASSQWAIFYGYTF	TGCGCCAGCAGCCAATGGGCGATCTTCTATGGCTACACCTTC
TRBJ1-2	TRBV7-2	-	few	CASSPGHFKLYGYTF	TGTGCCAGCAGCCCGGGACACTTTAAGCTCTATGGCTACACCTTC
TRBJ1-1	TRBV20-1	TRBD1	-	CSAREKGQGWYTEAFF	TGCAGTGCTAGAGAAAAGGGACAGGGATGGTACACTGAAGCTTTCTTT
TRBJ1-6	TRBV7-9	TRBD1	-	CASSRHRGSPLHF	TGTGCCAGCAGCCGACACAGGGGATCACCCCTCCACTTT
TRBJ2-1	TRBV7-6	TRBD2	few	CASSLFSGRSFLLYNEQFF	TGTGCCAGCAGCTTGTTTAGCGGGAGGTCTTTTCTACTCTACAATGAGCAGTTCTTC
TRBJ1-4	TRBV20-1	-	few	CSALQREKLFF	TGCAGTGCTCTCCAGAGAGAAAAACTGTTTTTT
TRBJ2-1	TRBV5-1	-	-	CASSLRSHNEQFF	TGCGCCAGCAGCTTGAGATCTCACAATGAGCAGTTCTTC
TRBJ1-4	TRBV5-1	-	few	CASSLGQGNEKLFF	TGCGCCAGCAGCTTGGGGCAGGGGAATGAAAAACTGTTTTTT
TRBJ1-2	TRBV3-1	-	-	CASSQGPNYGYTF	TGTGCCAGCAGCCAAGGTCCTAACTATGGCTACACCTTC